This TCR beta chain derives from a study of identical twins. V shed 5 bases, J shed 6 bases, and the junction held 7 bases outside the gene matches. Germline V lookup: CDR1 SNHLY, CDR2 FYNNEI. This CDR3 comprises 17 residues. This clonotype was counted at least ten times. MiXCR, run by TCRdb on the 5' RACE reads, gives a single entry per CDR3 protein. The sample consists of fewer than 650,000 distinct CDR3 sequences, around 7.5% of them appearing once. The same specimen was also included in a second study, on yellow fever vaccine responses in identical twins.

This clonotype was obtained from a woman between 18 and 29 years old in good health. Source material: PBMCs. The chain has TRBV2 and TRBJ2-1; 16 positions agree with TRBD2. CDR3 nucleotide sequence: TGTGCCAGCAGTACCGGGACTAGCGGGGGGGCGCTCAATGAGCAGTTCTTC. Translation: CASSTGTSGGALNEQFF.